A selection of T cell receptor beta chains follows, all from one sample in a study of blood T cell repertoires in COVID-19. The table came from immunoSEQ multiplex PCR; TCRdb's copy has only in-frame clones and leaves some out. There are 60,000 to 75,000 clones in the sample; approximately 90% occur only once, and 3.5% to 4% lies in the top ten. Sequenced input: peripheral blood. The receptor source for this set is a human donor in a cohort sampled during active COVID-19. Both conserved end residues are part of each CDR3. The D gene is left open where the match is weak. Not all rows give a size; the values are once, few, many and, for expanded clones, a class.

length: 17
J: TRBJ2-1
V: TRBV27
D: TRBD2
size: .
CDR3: CASSSSLLAGGYNEQFF
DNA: TGTGCCAGCAGTTCCTCCCTTCTAGCGGGAGGTTACAATGAGCAGTTCTTC

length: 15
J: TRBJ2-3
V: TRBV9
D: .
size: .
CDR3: CASKPSGGGGDTQYF
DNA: TGTGCCAGCAAACCCTCGGGGGGCGGGGGTGATACGCAGTATTTT

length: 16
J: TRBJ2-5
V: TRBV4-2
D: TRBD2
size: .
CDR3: CASSQLAGGGAETQYF
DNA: TGTGCCAGCAGCCAATTAGCGGGAGGGGGCGCGGAGACCCAGTACTTC

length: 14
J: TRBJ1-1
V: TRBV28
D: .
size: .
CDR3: CASSLQGMLTEAFF
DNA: TGTGCCAGCAGTTTGCAGGGAATGCTGACTGAAGCTTTCTTT

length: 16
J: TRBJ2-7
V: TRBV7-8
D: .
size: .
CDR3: CASSLAASWSSYEQYF
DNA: TGTGCCAGCAGCTTAGCGGCCTCTTGGAGCTCCTACGAGCAGTACTTC

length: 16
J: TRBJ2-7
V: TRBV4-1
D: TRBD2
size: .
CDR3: CASSQELAGTIYEQYF
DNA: TGCGCCAGCAGCCAAGAGCTAGCGGGTACCATCTACGAGCAGTACTTC

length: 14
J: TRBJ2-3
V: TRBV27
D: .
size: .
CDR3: CASSIGAPLGTQYF
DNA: TGTGCCAGCAGCATAGGGGCTCCTCTGGGTACGCAGTATTTT

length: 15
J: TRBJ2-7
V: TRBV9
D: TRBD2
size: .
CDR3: CASSVSSGGPYEQYF
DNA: TGTGCCAGCAGCGTATCTAGCGGGGGACCCTACGAGCAGTACTTC

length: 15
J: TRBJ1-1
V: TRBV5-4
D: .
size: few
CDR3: CASSLKYEGGTEAFF
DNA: TGTGCCAGCAGCTTGAAGTATGAGGGAGGAACTGAAGCTTTCTTT

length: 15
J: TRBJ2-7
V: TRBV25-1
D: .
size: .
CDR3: CASASGTGYSYEQYF
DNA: TGTGCCAGCGCATCAGGAACAGGGTACTCCTACGAGCAGTACTTC

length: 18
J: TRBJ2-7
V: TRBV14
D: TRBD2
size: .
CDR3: CASSLRTSGSPHSYEQYF
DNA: TGTGCCAGCAGCCTCCGGACTAGCGGTAGCCCACACTCCTACGAGCAGTACTTC

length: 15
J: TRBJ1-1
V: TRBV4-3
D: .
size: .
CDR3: CASSPLKGGESEAFF
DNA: TGCGCCAGCAGCCCATTAAAAGGAGGAGAATCTGAAGCTTTCTTT

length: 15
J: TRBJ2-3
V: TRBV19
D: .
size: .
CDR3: CASSMRALGTDTQYF
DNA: TGTGCCAGTAGTATGAGGGCACTCGGGACAGATACGCAGTATTTT

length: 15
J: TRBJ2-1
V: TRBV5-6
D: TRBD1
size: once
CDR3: CASIPRDRVYNEQFF
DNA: TGTGCCAGCATCCCCCGGGACAGGGTTTACAATGAGCAGTTCTTC

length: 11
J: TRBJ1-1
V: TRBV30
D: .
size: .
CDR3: CAWSRNTEAFF
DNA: TGTGCCTGGAGTCGTAACACTGAAGCTTTCTTT

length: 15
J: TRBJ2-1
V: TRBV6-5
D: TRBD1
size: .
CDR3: CASSWRQGSYNEQFF
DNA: TGTGCCAGCAGCTGGAGACAGGGGTCCTACAATGAGCAGTTCTTC

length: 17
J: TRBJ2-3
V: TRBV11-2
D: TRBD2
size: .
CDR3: CASSVPPGGSSTDTQYF
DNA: TGTGCCAGCAGCGTTCCTCCTGGCGGGAGTTCTACAGATACGCAGTATTTT

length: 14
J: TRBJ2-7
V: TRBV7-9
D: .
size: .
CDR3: CASSLVSLWYEQYF
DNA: TGTGCCAGCAGCTTAGTTAGTTTGTGGTACGAGCAGTACTTC

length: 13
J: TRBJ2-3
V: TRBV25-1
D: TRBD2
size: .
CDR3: CASSRLAEPTQYF
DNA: TGTGCCAGCAGTCGGCTAGCGGAACCTACGCAGTATTTT

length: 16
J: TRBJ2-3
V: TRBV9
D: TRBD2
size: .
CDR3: CASSALLAGGFDTQYF
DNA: TGTGCCAGCAGCGCACTACTAGCGGGGGGTTTCGATACGCAGTATTTT

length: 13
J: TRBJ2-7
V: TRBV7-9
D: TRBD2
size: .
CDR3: CASSLLGGGEQYF
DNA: TGTGCCAGCAGCTTACTTGGCGGGGGGGAGCAGTACTTC

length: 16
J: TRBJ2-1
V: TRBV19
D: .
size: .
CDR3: CASSSVWGVSYNEQFF
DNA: TGTGCCAGTAGTAGCGTCTGGGGAGTGTCCTACAATGAGCAGTTCTTC

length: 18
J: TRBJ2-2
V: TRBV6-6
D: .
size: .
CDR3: CASSHATRGAEGGGELFF
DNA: TGTGCCAGCAGTCACGCAACTCGGGGGGCTGAAGGTGGCGGGGAGCTGTTTTTT

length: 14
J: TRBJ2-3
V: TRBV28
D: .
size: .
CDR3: CASSPLGSTDTQYF
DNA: TGTGCCAGCAGCCCTCTCGGTAGCACAGATACGCAGTATTTT

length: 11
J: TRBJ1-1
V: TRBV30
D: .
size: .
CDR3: CAWSVGVRAFF
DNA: TGTGCCTGGAGTGTAGGGGTTAGAGCTTTCTTT

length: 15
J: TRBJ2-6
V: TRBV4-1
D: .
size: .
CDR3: CASSLLSSGANVLTF
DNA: TGCGCCAGCAGCCTCCTGAGCTCTGGGGCCAACGTCCTGACTTTC

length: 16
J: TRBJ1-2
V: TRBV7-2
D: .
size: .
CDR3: CASSTTSGTISRGYTF
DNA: TGTGCCAGCAGCACGACCTCCGGGACAATTTCTCGCGGCTACACCTTC

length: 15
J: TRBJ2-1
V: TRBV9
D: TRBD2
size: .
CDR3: CASSVTSGEYNEQFF
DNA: TGTGCCAGCAGCGTGACTAGCGGGGAGTACAATGAGCAGTTCTTC

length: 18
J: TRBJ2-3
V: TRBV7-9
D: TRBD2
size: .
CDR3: CASSAPTGTTRTPDTQYF
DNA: TGTGCCAGCAGCGCTCCCACCGGGACTACCAGGACTCCGGATACGCAGTATTTT

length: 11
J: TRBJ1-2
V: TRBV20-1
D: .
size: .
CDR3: CSARTLYGYTF
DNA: TGCAGTGCAAGGACACTATATGGCTACACCTTC

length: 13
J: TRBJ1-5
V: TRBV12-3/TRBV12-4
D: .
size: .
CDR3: CASSLKGNQPQHF
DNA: TGTGCCAGCAGTTTGAAGGGGAATCAGCCCCAGCATTTT

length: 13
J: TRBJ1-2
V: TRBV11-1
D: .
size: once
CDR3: CASSSRPQGSGTF
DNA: TGTGCCAGCAGCTCTCGACCTCAGGGGTCGGGCACCTTC

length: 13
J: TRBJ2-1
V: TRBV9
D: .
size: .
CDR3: CASSVLSYNEQFF
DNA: TGTGCCAGCAGCGTTCTCAGTTACAATGAGCAGTTCTTC

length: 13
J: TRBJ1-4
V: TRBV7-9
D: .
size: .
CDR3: CASAKGGNEKLFF
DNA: TGTGCCAGCGCAAAGGGAGGGAATGAAAAACTGTTTTTT

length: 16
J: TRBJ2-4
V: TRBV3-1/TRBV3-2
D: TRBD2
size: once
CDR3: CASSQEGGRAKNIQYF
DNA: TGTGCCAGCAGCCAAGAAGGCGGGAGGGCCAAAAACATTCAGTACTTC

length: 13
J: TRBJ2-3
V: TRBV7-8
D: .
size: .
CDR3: CASSFSSADTQYF
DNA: TGTGCCAGCAGCTTTTCTAGTGCAGATACGCAGTATTTT

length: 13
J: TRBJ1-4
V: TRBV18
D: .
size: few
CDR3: CASSGRQGEKLFF
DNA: TGTGCCAGCTCAGGGCGGCAGGGTGAAAAACTGTTTTTT

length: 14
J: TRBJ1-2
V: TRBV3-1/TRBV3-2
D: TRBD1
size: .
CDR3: CASSQMTGGADYTF
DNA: TGTGCCAGCAGCCAAATGACAGGGGGCGCGGACTACACCTTC

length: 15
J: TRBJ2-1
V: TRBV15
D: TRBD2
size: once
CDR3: CATSSKRGPYNEQFF
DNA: TGTGCCACCAGCAGTAAGCGGGGGCCTTACAATGAGCAGTTCTTC

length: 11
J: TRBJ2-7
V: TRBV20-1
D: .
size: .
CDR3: CSARRDYEQYF
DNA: TGCAGTGCTCGCAGGGACTACGAGCAGTACTTC

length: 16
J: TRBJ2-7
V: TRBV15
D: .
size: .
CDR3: CATSSPNRVRGGRQYF
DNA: TGTGCCACCAGCAGTCCCAACCGGGTAAGAGGCGGTCGGCAGTACTTC